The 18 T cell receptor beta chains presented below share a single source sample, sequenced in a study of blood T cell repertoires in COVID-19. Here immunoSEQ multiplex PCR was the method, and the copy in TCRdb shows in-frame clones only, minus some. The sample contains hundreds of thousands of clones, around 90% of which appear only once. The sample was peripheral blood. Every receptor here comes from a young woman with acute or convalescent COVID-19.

CDR3 sequence: CASSYSLTDGYNEQFF. In nucleotides, the CDR3 is TGTGCCAGCAGCTATTCTCTCACAGACGGATACAATGAGCAGTTCTTC. The rearrangement links TRBV6-2 or TRBV6-3 to TRBJ2-1; D gene uncertain. Germline CDR1 and CDR2: MNHEY and SVGEGT. V lost 6 bases and J 4 bases, leaving 19 bases between the germline ends. The CDR3 has 16 residues.

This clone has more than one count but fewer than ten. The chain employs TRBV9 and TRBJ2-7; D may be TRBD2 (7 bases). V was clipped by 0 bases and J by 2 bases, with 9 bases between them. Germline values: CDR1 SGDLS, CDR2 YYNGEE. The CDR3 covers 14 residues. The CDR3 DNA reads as TGTGCCAGCAGCGTAGCGGGGGGCCCCTACGAGCAGTACTTC. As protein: CASSVAGGPYEQYF.

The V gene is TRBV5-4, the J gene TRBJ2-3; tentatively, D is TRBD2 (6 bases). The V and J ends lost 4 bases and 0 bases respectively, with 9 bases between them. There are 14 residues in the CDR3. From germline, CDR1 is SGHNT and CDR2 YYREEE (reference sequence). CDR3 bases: TGTGCCAGCAGCAAAGGGACTAGCACAGATACGCAGTATTTT. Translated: CASSKGTSTDTQYF.

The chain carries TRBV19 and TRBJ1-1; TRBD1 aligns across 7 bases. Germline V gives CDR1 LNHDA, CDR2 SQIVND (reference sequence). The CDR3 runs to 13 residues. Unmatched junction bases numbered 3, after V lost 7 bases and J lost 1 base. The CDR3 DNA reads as TGTGCCAGTAAGACAGGGCAGAACACTGAAGCTTTCTTT. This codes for CASKTGQNTEAFF.

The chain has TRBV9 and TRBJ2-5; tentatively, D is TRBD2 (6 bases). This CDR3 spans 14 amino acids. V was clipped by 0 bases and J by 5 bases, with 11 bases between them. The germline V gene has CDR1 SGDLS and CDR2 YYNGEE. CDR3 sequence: CASSVAGEAETQYF. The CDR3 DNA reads TGTGCCAGCAGCGTAGCTGGGGAGGCGGAGACCCAGTACTTC. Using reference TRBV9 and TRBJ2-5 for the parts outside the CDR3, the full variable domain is DSGVTQTPKHLITATGQRVTLRCSPRSGDLSVYWYQQSLDQGLQFLIQYYNGEERAKGNILERFSAQQFPDLHSELNLSSLELGDSALYFCASSVAGEAETQYFGPGTRLLVL.

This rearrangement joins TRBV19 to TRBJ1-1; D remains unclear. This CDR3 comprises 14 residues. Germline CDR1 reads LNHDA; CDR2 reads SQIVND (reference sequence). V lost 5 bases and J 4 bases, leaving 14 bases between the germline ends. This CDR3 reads CASSSVSRGTEAFF. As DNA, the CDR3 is TGTGCCAGTAGTTCCGTCTCCCGGGGCACTGAAGCTTTCTTT.

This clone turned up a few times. Written as DNA, the CDR3 is TGTGCCAGCAGCTACTGGCGGCCGCTTACAGGGCTATCCGATGGCTACACCTTC. It encodes CASSYWRPLTGLSDGYTF. The chain recombines TRBV13 with TRBJ1-2; the D gene is possibly TRBD1 (6 bases). CDR1 and CDR2 (germline): PRHDT, FYEKMQ (reference sequence). The CDR3 has 18 amino acids. Trimming left V 4 bases short and J 6 bases short, with 27 bases between. Full variable domain (outside the CDR3, taken from reference TRBV13 and TRBJ1-2): AAGVIQSPRHLIKEKRETATLKCYPIPRHDTVYWYQQGPGQDPQFLISFYEKMQSDKGSIPDRFSAQQFSDYHSELNMSSLELGDSALYFCASSYWRPLTGLSDGYTFGSGTRLTVV.

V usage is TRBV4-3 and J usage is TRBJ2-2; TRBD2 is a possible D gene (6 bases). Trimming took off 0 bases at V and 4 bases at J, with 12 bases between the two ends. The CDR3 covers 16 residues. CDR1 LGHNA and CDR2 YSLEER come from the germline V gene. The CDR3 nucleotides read TGCGCCAGCAGCCAAGAGTGGGGGGATGTCACCGGGGAGCTGTTTTTT. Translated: CASSQEWGDVTGELFF.

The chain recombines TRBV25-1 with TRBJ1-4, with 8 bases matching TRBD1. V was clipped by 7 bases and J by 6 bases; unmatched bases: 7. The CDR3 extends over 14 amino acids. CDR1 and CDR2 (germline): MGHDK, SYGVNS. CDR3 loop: CASTQTDRDEKLFF. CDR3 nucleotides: TGTGCCAGCACTCAAACGGACAGGGATGAAAAACTGTTTTTT. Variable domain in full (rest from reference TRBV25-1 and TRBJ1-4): EADIYQTPRYLVIGTGKKITLECSQTMGHDKMYWYQQDPGMELHLIHYSYGVNSTEKGDLSSESTVSRIRTEHFPLTLESARPSHTSQYLCASTQTDRDEKLFFGSGTQLSVL.

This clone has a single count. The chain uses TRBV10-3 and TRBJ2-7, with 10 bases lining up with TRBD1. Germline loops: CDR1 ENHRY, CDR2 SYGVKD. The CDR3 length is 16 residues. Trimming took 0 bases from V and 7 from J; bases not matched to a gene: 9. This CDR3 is CAISESVTGGLGEQYF. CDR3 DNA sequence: TGTGCCATCAGTGAGTCGGTGACAGGGGGCTTGGGGGAGCAGTACTTC.

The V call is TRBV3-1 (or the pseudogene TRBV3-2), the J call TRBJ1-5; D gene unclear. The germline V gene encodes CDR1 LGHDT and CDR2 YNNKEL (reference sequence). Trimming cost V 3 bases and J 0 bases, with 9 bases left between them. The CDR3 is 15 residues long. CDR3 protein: CASSQGESSNQPQHF. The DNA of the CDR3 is TGTGCCAGCAGCCAGGGAGAGAGTAGCAATCAGCCCCAGCATTTT.

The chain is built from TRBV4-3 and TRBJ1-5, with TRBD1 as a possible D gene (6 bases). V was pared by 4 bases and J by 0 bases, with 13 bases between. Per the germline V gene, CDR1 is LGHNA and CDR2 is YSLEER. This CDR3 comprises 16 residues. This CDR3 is CASSLSTGHSNQPQHF. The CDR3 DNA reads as TGCGCCAGCAGCCTTTCCACAGGGCATAGCAATCAGCCCCAGCATTTT.

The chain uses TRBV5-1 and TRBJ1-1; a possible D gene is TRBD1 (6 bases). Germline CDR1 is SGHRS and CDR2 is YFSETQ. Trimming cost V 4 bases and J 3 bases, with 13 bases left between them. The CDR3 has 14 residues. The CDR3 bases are TGCGCCAGCAGCCCCTACAGGGATGACACTGAAGCTTTCTTT. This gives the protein CASSPYRDDTEAFF.

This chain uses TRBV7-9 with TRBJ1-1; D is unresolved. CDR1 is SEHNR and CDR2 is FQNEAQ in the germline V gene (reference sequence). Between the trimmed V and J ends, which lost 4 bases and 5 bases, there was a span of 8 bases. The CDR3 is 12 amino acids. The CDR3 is CASSYVETEAFF. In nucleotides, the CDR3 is TGTGCCAGCAGCTACGTAGAAACTGAAGCTTTCTTT.

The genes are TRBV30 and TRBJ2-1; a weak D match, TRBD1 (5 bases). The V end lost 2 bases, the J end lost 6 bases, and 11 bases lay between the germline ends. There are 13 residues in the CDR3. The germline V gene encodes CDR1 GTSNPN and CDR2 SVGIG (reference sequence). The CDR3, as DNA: TGTGCCTGGAGTCTGGGGCGGATCAATGAGCAGTTCTTC. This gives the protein CAWSLGRINEQFF. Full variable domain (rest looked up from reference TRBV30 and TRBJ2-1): SQTIHQWPATLVQPVGSPLSLECTVEGTSNPNLYWYRQAAGRGLQLLFYSVGIGQISSEVPQNLSASRPQDRQFILSSKKLLLSDSGFYLCAWSLGRINEQFFGPGTRLTVL.

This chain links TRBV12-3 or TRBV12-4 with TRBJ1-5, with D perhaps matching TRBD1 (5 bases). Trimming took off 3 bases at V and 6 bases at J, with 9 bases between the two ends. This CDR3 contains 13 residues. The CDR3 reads CASSFQGSQPQHF. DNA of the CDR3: TGTGCCAGCAGTTTTCAGGGCTCTCAGCCCCAGCATTTT.

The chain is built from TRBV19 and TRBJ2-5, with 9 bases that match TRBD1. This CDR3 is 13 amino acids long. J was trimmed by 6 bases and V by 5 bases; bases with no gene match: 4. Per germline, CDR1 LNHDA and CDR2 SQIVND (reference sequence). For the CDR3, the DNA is TGTGCCAGTAGTTCGGACAGGGGAAAGACCCAGTACTTC. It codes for CASSSDRGKTQYF.

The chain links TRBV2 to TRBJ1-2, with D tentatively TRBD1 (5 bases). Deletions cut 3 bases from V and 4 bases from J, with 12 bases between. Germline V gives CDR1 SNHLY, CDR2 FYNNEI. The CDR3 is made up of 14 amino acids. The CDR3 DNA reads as TGTGCCAGCAGTGAGGGGACTGTTCCCTATGGCTACACCTTC. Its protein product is CASSEGTVPYGYTF.